These 14 T cell receptor beta chains were sequenced from one sample in a study of T cell clonality in common variable immunodeficiency. Libraries were prepared by immunoSEQ multiplex PCR; TCRdb keeps only in-frame clonotypes and omits some of them. This sample carries 9,400 or so clones, none of them present only once. For these TCRs, the target antigens are not known. Regarding the study as a whole: Common variable immunodeficiency TCR beta sequences reportedly had fewer deletions and N-nucleotide insertions.

Sequencing was done on a sample of peripheral blood mononuclear cells. These TCRs come from a human donor with common variable immunodeficiency.

This clone showed up just a few times. The sequenced CDR3 bases are TGCGCCAGCAGTGAGTTGTCGGGACAGGATCCCAATGAG. Protein sequence: CASSELSGQDPNE. The entire CDR3 protein is CASSELSGQDPNEQFF. V is TRBV10-2 and J is TRBJ2-1; 8 bases are shared with TRBD1. The read is 3 residues too short to cover the CDR3 end, so that end is filled in from the germline J gene. Germline CDR1 reads WSHSY; CDR2 reads SAAADI. With V trimmed by 1 base and J by 6 bases, 8 bases remained unmatched. The CDR3 is 16 amino acids.

Comments on this clone: The CDR3 is cut off 3 residues early in the read; its end comes from the germline J gene. The chain joins TRBV20-1 to TRBJ2-1, with D possibly matching TRBD1 (6 bases). The CDR3 has 16 residues. CDR1 and CDR2 (germline): DFQATT, SNEGSKA (reference sequence). Between the trimmed V and J ends, which lost 1 base and 2 bases, there was a span of 15 bases. The CDR3 here is CSARVRTADAYNEQFF. The sequenced CDR3 bases are TGCAGTGCTAGAGTCAGGACAGCCGACGCCTACAATGAG.

In its sample, this clone ranks as medium-sized. The part of the CDR3 DNA that was read is TGTGCCTTGTCCGGTTCACGGGGACTCGATCACGAG. Translated: CALSGSRGLDHE. The entire CDR3 sequence reads CALSGSRGLDHEQYF. The gene calls are TRBV30 and TRBJ2-7; D is possibly TRBD2 (6 bases). The read finishes 3 residues shy of the CDR3 end, and the germline J gene is used to complete it. The CDR3 loop spans 15 amino acids. Germline V gives CDR1 GTSNPN, CDR2 SVGIG (reference sequence). The V end was cut by 7 bases, the J end by 5 bases, with 24 bases between.

This clone was seen at least ten times. The CDR3 end is not reached by the read, which stops 3 residues before it; the germline J gene fills it in. V gene TRBV18 combines with J gene TRBJ2-7, with 7 bases aligning to TRBD1. The CDR3 totals 14 residues. Germline CDR1 reads KGHSH; CDR2 reads LQKENI. The ends lost 6 bases at V and 6 bases at J; junction bases unmatched: 11. The CDR3 loop is CASSLRDRPVEQYF. The part of the CDR3 DNA that was read is TGTGCCAGCTCTCTCCGGGACAGACCAGTCGAG.

This clone was counted ten times or more. The CDR3 goes on 3 residues after the read ends, and that part is filled in from the germline J gene. The V gene is TRBV28, the J gene TRBJ1-2; no clear D gene. Germline V gene sequence: CDR1 MDHEN, CDR2 SYDVKM. The CDR3 length is 15 residues. The CDR3 protein is CASSPHGLGVGSYTF. Incomplete CDR3 DNA: TGTGCCAGCAGCCCCCATGGACTGGGAGTAGGAAGC.

In its sample, this clone was seen many times. The read terminates 3 residues ahead of where the CDR3 ends, so the germline J gene completes it. This chain joins TRBV15 and TRBJ2-5; 7 bases are shared with TRBD2. J lost 4 bases, V lost 0 bases, and 8 bases had no gene match. The germline V gene has CDR1 LNHNV and CDR2 YYDKDF (reference sequence). This CDR3 region has 16 residues. The CDR3 loop is CATSRDQRLAIETQYF. The DNA read from the CDR3 is TGTGCCACCAGCAGAGATCAGCGACTAGCCATAGAGACC.

Only a few counts were recorded for this clone. The junction departs from germline at one end; a sequencing error may be responsible. The DNA ends 3 residues before the CDR3 does, and the rest of the CDR3 is filled in from the germline J gene. The V gene is TRBV7-7, the J gene TRBJ1-4; D gene uncertain. This CDR3 spans 15 amino acids. The germline CDR1 and CDR2 sequences are SSHAT and FNYEAQ (reference sequence). The covered CDR3 bases are TGTGTCAGCAGCCTTGGTACGGGTATTGAGGAAAAA. Translating it yields CVSSLGTGIEEK. The whole CDR3 protein is CVSSLGTGIEEKLFF. The full variable domain, its missing parts supplied by reference TRBV7-7 and TRBJ1-4, is GAGVSQSPRYKVTKRGQDVTLRCDPISSHATLYWYQQALGQGPEFLTYFNYEAQPDKSGLPSDRFSAERPEGSISTLTIQRTEQRDSAMYRCVSSLGTGIEEKLFFGSGTQLSVL.

Of note for this clone: The CDR3 extends 3 residues past the end of the read, so its final part is completed from the germline J gene. The chain recombines TRBV7-8 with TRBJ1-3; D ambiguous. The CDR3 loop spans 17 amino acids. The V end lost 0 bases, the J end lost 0 bases, and 12 bases lay between the germline ends. Germline V gene data show CDR1 as SGHVS and CDR2 as FQNEAQ. The sequenced CDR3 bases are TGTGCCAGCAGCTTAGCGCAGGTTTTGGACTCTGGAAACACC. Translating it yields CASSLAQVLDSGNT. The CDR3 as a whole reads CASSLAQVLDSGNTIYF.

This clone was detected many times. The read is 3 residues too short to cover the CDR3 end, so that end is filled in from the germline J gene. This chain joins TRBV19 and TRBJ2-2; TRBD1 agrees at 10 bases. Unmatched junction bases numbered 4, after V lost 5 bases and J lost 1 base. The CDR3 extends over 16 amino acids. Germline lookup yields CDR1 LNHDA and CDR2 SQIVND (reference sequence). This chain's CDR3 is CASSPRDRGNTGELFF. The DNA read from the CDR3 is TGTGCCAGTAGTCCCCGGGACAGGGGGAACACCGGGGAG. Variable domain in full (rest from reference TRBV19 and TRBJ2-2): DGGITQSPKYLFRKEGQNVTLSCEQNLNHDAMYWYRQDPGQGLRLIYYSQIVNDFQKGDIAEGYSVSREKKESFPLTVTSAQKNPTAFYLCASSPRDRGNTGELFFGEGSRLTVL.

This clone was counted ten times or more. The read terminates 3 residues before the CDR3 end, so the remaining end is supplied by the germline J gene. The rearrangement joins TRBV5-1 to TRBJ2-3; no firm D call. This CDR3 region has 14 residues. The germline gives CDR1 SGHRS, CDR2 YFSETQ. The V end lost 5 bases, the J end lost 4 bases, and 14 bases lay between the germline ends. This chain's CDR3 is CASRLYQSSDTQYF. The part of the CDR3 DNA that was read is TGCGCCAGCAGGCTATACCAATCTTCAGATACG.

This clone was seen many times. Coverage ceases 3 residues before the CDR3 finishes, and the germline J gene fills in the end. The chain recombines TRBV5-1 with TRBJ1-1, with 9 bases that match TRBD1. With 4 bases clipped from V and 2 bases from J, the junction kept 3 bases outside the gene matches. Germline V gene sequence: CDR1 SGHRS, CDR2 YFSETQ. This CDR3 has 14 amino acids. CDR3 protein: CASSEQGANTEAFF. CDR3 bases read: TGCGCCAGCAGCGAACAGGGGGCCAACACTGAA.

This clone appeared many times. The read ends 3 residues before the CDR3 terminus; that terminus is restored from the germline J gene. The chain is built from TRBV15 and TRBJ1-5, with D possibly TRBD1 on 6 matching bases. Trimming took 1 base from V and 0 from J, leaving 7 bases between them. This CDR3 is 15 amino acids long. The germline V gene has CDR1 LNHNV and CDR2 YYDKDF (reference sequence). The CDR3 loop is CATSRGGGSNQPQHF. The part of the CDR3 DNA that was read is TGTGCCACCAGCAGAGGAGGGGGTAGCAATCAGCCC.

This clone was seen more than once but under ten times. The sequence runs out 3 residues before the end of the CDR3; the remainder is reconstructed from the germline J gene. This chain uses TRBV20-1 with TRBJ2-7; the match to TRBD2 covers 8 bases. With V trimmed by 4 bases and J by 6 bases, 8 bases remained unmatched. CDR1 and CDR2 (germline): DFQATT, SNEGSKA (reference sequence). This CDR3 contains 13 residues. The CDR3 spells CSATAGGTLEQYF. The DNA read from the CDR3 is TGCAGTGCTACGGCGGGAGGAACGCTCGAG.

The sample holds many counts of this clone. The read ends 3 residues shy of where the CDR3 ends; the end is completed using the germline J gene. The chain carries TRBV7-2 and TRBJ1-1, with a tentative D call TRBD1 (5 bases). The CDR3 is 15 residues long. Germline V gene sequence: CDR1 SGHTA, CDR2 FQGNSA. Trimming removed 4 bases at V and 2 bases at J, with 14 bases between. Incomplete CDR3 DNA: TGTGCCAGCAGCTCATCGCGGGACTACAACACTGAA. It codes for CASSSSRDYNTE. The whole CDR3 sequence reads CASSSSRDYNTEAFF.